The T cell receptor beta chain described here comes from a study of blood T cell repertoires in COVID-19. Study summary: Specimens from acute and convalescent COVID-19 originated in the United States, Italy and Spain. T cells, B-cell-depleted T cells, or PBMCs provided the cDNA or gDNA that served as material.

The ends were cut back, 6 bases at V and 7 bases at J, with 15 bases in the middle. CDR1 is MNHEY and CDR2 is SVGAGI in the germline V gene. The CDR3 is made up of 13 amino acids. This clone has only a few counts. Seattle cases were enrolled at active infection and followed longitudinally. Authors' data handling: Amplification with reference gene primers provided the estimates of nucleated cell counts. Only in-frame clones appear in the TCRdb table, and some are missing; sequencing was by immunoSEQ multiplex PCR. V and J calls and clone size follow that table, whereas D and trimming were derived from the DNA. This sample has roughly 11,000 clones, with around 71% found just once.

This receptor was taken from a man in his 60s with COVID-19, enrolled during active disease. The rearrangement links TRBV6-5 to TRBJ1-2, with D possibly TRBD1 on 5 matching bases. The sample comprised peripheral blood. The CDR3 loop reads CASSRGQNGGYTF. CDR3 coding DNA: TGTGCCAGCAGCCGAGGACAAAACGGTGGCTACACCTTC.